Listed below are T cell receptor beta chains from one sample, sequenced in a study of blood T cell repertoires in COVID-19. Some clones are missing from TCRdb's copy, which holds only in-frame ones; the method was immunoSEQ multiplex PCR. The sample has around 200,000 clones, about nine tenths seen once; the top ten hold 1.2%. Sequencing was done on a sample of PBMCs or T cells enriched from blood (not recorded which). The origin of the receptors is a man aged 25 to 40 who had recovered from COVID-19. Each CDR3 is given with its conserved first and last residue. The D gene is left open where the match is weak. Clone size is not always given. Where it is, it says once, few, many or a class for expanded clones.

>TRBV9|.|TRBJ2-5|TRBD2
CASSVSPGGLGETQYF
TGTGCCAGCAGCGTATCTCCGGGGGGGCTTGGGGAGACCCAGTACTTC
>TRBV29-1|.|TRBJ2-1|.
CSVGDTYNEQFF
TGCAGCGTAGGGGATACCTACAATGAGCAGTTCTTC
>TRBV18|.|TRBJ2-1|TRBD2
CASSPPRDLAGVVYNEQFF
TGTGCCAGCTCACCACCGCGCGATCTAGCGGGAGTAGTCTACAATGAGCAGTTCTTC
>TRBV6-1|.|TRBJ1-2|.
CASSERGSGYTF
TGTGCCAGCAGTGAAAGGGGTAGTGGCTACACCTTC
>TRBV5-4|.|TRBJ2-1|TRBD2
CASSRWLAGANNEQFF
TGTGCCAGCAGCCGGTGGCTAGCGGGGGCAAACAATGAGCAGTTCTTC
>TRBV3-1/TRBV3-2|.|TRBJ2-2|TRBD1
CASSLGTAPGELFF
TGTGCCAGCAGCCTGGGGACAGCCCCCGGGGAGCTGTTTTTT
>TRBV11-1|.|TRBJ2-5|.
CASSPFPGDQYF
TGTGCCAGCAGCCCTTTCCCCGGAGACCAGTACTTC
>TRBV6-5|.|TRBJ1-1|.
CASSRGQNTEAFF
TGTGCCAGCTCCCGTGGGCAGAACACTGAAGCTTTCTTT
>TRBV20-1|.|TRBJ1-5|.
CSASRVTDNQPQHF
TGCAGTGCTAGTAGGGTGACAGACAATCAGCCCCAGCATTTT
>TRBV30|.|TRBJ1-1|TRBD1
CAWNTGGDTEAFF
TGTGCCTGGAATACAGGGGGGGACACTGAAGCTTTCTTT
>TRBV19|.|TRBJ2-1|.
CASSIGTVYNEQFF
TGTGCCAGTAGTATCGGGACTGTCTACAATGAGCAGTTCTTC
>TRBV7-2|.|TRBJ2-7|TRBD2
CARRVAGGYEQYF
TGTGCCCGCAGGGTGGCGGGAGGCTACGAGCAGTACTTC
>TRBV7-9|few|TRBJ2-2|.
CASSPEGDTGELFF
TGTGCCAGCAGCCCAGAGGGGGACACCGGGGAGCTGTTTTTT
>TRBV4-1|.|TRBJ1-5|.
CASSPPFGPQHF
TGCGCCAGCAGCCCTCCCTTCGGGCCCCAGCATTTT
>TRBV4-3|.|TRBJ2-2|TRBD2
CASSQGLGAGENTGELFF
TGCGCCAGCAGCCAAGGACTAGGAGCGGGGGAGAACACCGGGGAGCTGTTTTTT
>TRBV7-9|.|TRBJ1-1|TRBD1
CASSRTGTEAFF
TGTGCCAGCAGTCGGACAGGGACTGAAGCTTTCTTT
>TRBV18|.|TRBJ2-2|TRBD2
CASSPLAGGLTGELFF
TGTGCCAGCTCACCACTAGCGGGAGGGCTCACCGGGGAGCTGTTTTTT
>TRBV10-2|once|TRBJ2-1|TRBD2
CASSETGGQFF
TGCGCCAGCAGTGAGACGGGGGGGCAGTTCTTC
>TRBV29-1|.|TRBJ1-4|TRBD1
CSVRRGNNEKLFF
TGCAGCGTTCGCAGGGGGAACAATGAAAAACTGTTTTTT
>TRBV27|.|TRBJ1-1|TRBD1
CASRDRQGGGTEAFF
TGTGCCAGCAGGGACAGACAGGGTGGGGGCACTGAAGCTTTCTTT
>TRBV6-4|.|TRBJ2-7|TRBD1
CASSDSIFGMDRSLYEQYF
TGTGCCAGCAGTGACTCGATTTTTGGGATGGACAGGTCGCTCTACGAGCAGTACTTC
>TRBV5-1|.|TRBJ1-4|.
CASSRDTTNEKLFF
TGCGCCAGCAGCAGAGACACAACTAATGAAAAACTGTTTTTT
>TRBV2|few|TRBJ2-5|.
CASSSWRGTQYF
TGTGCCAGCAGTTCGTGGCGAGGGACCCAGTACTTC
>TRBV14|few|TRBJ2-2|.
CASSQELGQIGTGELFF
TGTGCCAGCAGCCAAGAGCTTGGACAGATAGGCACCGGGGAGCTGTTTTTT
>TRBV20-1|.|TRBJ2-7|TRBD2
CSASGLAGEVFSYEQYF
TGCAGTGCTAGTGGACTAGCGGGAGAGGTTTTCTCCTACGAGCAGTACTTC
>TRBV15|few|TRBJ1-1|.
CATTHPLANTEAFF
TGTGCCACCACCCATCCCCTGGCAAACACTGAAGCTTTCTTT
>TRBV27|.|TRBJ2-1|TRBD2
CASRPTWGLAGGTYNEQFF
TGTGCCAGCAGGCCTACCTGGGGACTAGCGGGGGGCACCTACAATGAGCAGTTCTTC
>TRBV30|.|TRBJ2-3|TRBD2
CAWSGSGRSTDTQYF
TGTGCCTGGAGCGGTAGCGGGAGGAGCACAGATACGCAGTATTTT
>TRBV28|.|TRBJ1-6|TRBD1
CASGISGTGGSYNSPLHF
TGTGCCAGCGGAATTTCCGGGACAGGGGGATCGTATAATTCACCCCTCCACTTT
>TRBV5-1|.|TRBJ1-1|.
CASSTTGQAFF
TGCGCCAGCAGCACGACAGGACAAGCTTTCTTT
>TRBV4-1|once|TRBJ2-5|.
CASSQAFREGEETQYF
TGCGCCAGCAGCCAAGCCTTTCGAGAGGGGGAAGAGACCCAGTACTTC
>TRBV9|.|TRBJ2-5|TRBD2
CASSVGGGGDEETQYF
TGTGCCAGCAGCGTAGGTGGGGGGGGAGACGAAGAGACCCAGTACTTC
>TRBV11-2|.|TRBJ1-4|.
CASSLDLADTNEKLFF
TGTGCCAGCAGCTTAGATCTTGCAGATACTAATGAAAAACTGTTTTTT
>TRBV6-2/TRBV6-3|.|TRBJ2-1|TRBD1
CASSYKGTVYNEQFF
TGTGCCAGCAGTTACAAAGGGACAGTTTACAATGAGCAGTTCTTC
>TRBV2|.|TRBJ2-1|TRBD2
CASSPGLAGIEQFF
TGTGCCAGCAGTCCGGGACTAGCGGGAATTGAGCAGTTCTTC
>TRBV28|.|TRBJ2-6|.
CASGPSGANVLTF
TGTGCCAGTGGGCCCTCTGGGGCCAACGTCCTGACTTTC
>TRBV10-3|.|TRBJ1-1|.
CAISEPSGGTEAFF
TGTGCCATCAGTGAGCCCTCCGGAGGGACTGAAGCTTTCTTT
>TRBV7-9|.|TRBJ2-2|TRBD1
CASSSTGQGAGELFF
TGTGCCAGCAGCTCGACGGGACAGGGGGCCGGGGAGCTGTTTTTT
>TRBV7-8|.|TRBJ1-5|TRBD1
CASSLGRRGLGQPQHF
TGTGCCAGCAGCTTAGGCCGAAGGGGGCTAGGTCAGCCCCAGCATTTT
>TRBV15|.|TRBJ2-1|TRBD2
CATSRVRLAGGHNEQFF
TGTGCCACCAGCAGAGTTCGACTAGCGGGGGGGCACAATGAGCAGTTCTTC
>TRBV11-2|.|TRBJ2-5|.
CASSVTESQYF
TGTGCCAGCAGCGTGACAGAAAGCCAGTACTTC
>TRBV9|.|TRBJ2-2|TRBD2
CASSLSGGKLSGELFF
TGTGCCAGCAGCCTTTCGGGGGGAAAGTTATCCGGGGAGCTGTTTTTT
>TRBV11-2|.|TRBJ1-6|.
CASSPYQGSHNSPLHF
TGTGCCAGCAGCCCCTACCAGGGGAGCCATAATTCACCCCTCCACTTT